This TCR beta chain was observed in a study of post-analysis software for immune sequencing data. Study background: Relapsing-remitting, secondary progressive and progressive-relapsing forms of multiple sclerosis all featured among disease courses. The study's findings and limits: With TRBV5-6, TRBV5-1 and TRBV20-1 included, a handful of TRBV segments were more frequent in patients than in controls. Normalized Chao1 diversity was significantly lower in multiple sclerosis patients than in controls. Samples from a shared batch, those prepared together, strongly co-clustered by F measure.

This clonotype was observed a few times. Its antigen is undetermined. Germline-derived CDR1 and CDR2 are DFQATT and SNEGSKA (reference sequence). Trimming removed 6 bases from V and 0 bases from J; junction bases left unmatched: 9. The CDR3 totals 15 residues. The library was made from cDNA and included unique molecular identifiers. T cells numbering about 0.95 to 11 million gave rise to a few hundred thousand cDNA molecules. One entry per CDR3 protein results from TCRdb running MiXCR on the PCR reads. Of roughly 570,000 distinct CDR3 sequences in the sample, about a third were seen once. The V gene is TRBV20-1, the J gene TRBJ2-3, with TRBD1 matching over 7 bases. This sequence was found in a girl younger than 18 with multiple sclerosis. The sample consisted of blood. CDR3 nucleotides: TGCAGTGCAATGCGCCAGGGGGTTAGCACAGATACGCAGTATTTT. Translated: CSAMRQGVSTDTQYF.